One and the same sample provided the 23 T cell receptor beta chains below, sequenced in a study of T cells after posttransplantation cyclophosphamide. TCRdb keeps only in-frame clones here, not all; method: immunoSEQ multiplex PCR. In total the sample includes 40,000 to 55,000 clones, none of them seen once. Sequenced input: PBMCs. These TCRs come from a man aged 35 to 55 in good health, CMV-negative, and a related stem cell transplant donor.

This clone came up many times. This chain connects TRBV12-5 to TRBJ2-1; D is unclear. CDR1 is LGHNT and CDR2 is FRNRAP in the germline V gene. This CDR3 region has 12 residues. Trimming cost V 5 bases and J 8 bases, with 10 bases left between them. This chain's CDR3 is CASGHIVYEQFF. The CDR3 DNA reads TGTGCTAGTGGTCATATAGTCTATGAGCAGTTCTTC. The complete variable domain, with remaining parts taken from reference TRBV12-5 and TRBJ2-1, reads DARVTQTPRHKVTEMGQEVTMRCQPILGHNTVFWYRQTMMQGLELLAYFRNRAPLDDSGMPKDRFSAEMPDATLATLKIQPSEPRDSAVYFCASGHIVYEQFFGPGTRLTVL.

The rearrangement joins TRBV9 to TRBJ2-3, with TRBD2 identical over 13 bases. Trimming took 4 bases from V and 5 from J; bases not matched to a gene: 4. CDR1 SGDLS and CDR2 YYNGEE come from the germline V gene. The CDR3 totals 15 residues. The CDR3 DNA reads as TGTGCCAGCAGCCCCGGGACTAGCGGGATAGATACGCAGTATTTT. This codes for CASSPGTSGIDTQYF.

This clone was counted ten times or more. The CDR3 region has the DNA TGTGCCAGCAGCCGACAGGGACGGGGGATTTCACCCCTCCACTTT. As protein: CASSRQGRGISPLHF. J is TRBJ1-6 and V is TRBV6-5; 7 nucleotides align to TRBD1. CDR3 length equals 15 residues. The J segment lost 9 bases and the V segment lost 6 bases, leaving 11 bases of the junction unmatched. Germline values: CDR1 MNHEY, CDR2 SVGAGI.

This clone showed up many times. The chain is built from TRBV7-7 and TRBJ2-3; TRBD2 might be the D (5 bases). Germline lookup yields CDR1 SSHAT and CDR2 FNYEAQ (reference sequence). The ends were cut back, 5 bases at V and 1 base at J, with 16 bases in the middle. The CDR3 contains 16 residues. The CDR3 sequence is CASSELGPGGTDTQYF. The DNA for the CDR3 is TGTGCCAGCAGCGAACTAGGCCCTGGTGGCACAGATACGCAGTATTTT.

This clone was recorded at least ten times. This sequence joins TRBV28 and TRBJ2-5, with D perhaps matching TRBD1 (5 bases). Deletions cut 11 bases from V and 4 bases from J, with 11 bases between. This CDR3 region has 11 residues. Germline lookup yields CDR1 MDHEN and CDR2 SYDVKM. The CDR3 DNA sequence: TGTGCCGTCAGTAGGGGAGAGACCCAGTACTTC. Translating gives CAVSRGETQYF.

There are many counts of this clone. The rearrangement links TRBV5-1 to TRBJ2-7; TRBD1 agrees at 9 bases. Germline trimming cut 4 bases from V and 2 bases from J; bases unmatched to any gene: 7. Germline V gene lookup returns CDR1 SGHRS and CDR2 YFSETQ. This CDR3 contains 15 residues. The CDR3 DNA sequence: TGCGCCAGCAGCCTAAGGGGACAGGGAACCTACGAGCAGTACTTC. Its protein is CASSLRGQGTYEQYF.

This clone was observed many times. The V call is TRBV10-3, the J call TRBJ2-2; possible D gene TRBD2, 5 bases. Trimming took 3 bases from V and 4 from J, leaving 24 bases between them. The CDR3 runs 19 residues. CDR1 and CDR2 from the germline V gene are ENHRY and SYGVKD. Written as DNA, the CDR3 is TGTGCCATCAGTGACTTTTCCGGGCTTTCCGGGGTTAGCACCGGGGAGCTGTTTTTT. Protein sequence: CAISDFSGLSGVSTGELFF.

This clone was observed many times. This chain connects TRBV27 to TRBJ1-1; TRBD1 might be the D (5 bases). CDR3 size: 14 residues. Trimming shortened V by 2 bases and J by 7 bases, and 14 bases separated the two germline ends. Germline V gene sequence: CDR1 MNHEY, CDR2 SMNVEV (reference sequence). DNA for the CDR3: TGTGCCAGCAGTTTAGCGCGGGGGGGAAGTGAAGCTTTCTTT. Translated, it gives CASSLARGGSEAFF.

This clone was seen repeatedly, ten times or more. The chain employs TRBV19 and TRBJ2-2; maybe TRBD1 (5 bases). CDR1 LNHDA and CDR2 SQIVND come from the germline V gene (reference sequence). Trimming left V 6 bases short and J 0 bases short, with 14 bases between. The CDR3 runs to 16 residues. CDR3 sequence: CASSRGQLANTGELFF. CDR3 bases: TGTGCCAGTAGCAGAGGACAACTCGCGAACACCGGGGAGCTGTTTTTT.

Many counts were recorded for this clone. The chain employs TRBV20-1 and TRBJ2-5; unclear D gene. Trimming cost V 3 bases and J 3 bases, with 5 bases left between them. The CDR3 loop spans 11 amino acids. Germline V gives CDR1 DFQATT, CDR2 SNEGSKA (reference sequence). As DNA, the CDR3 is TGCAGTGCTAGCGTAGAAGAGACCCAGTACTTC. Translated, it gives CSASVEETQYF.

This clone was observed at least ten times. The chain employs TRBV7-8 and TRBJ2-3; D remains ambiguous. V lost 5 bases, J lost 6 bases, and 6 bases lay in between. The CDR3 consists of 11 residues. CDR1 and CDR2 (germline): SGHVS, FQNEAQ. The CDR3 is CASSAGDTQYF. The CDR3 DNA sequence: TGTGCCAGCAGCGCCGGGGATACGCAGTATTTT.

This clone was counted many times. The J gene is TRBJ1-4, the V gene TRBV6-6; no clear D. The CDR3 contains 13 residues. The V end lost 2 bases, the J end lost 5 bases, and 6 bases lay between the germline ends. Looked up from germline, CDR1 is MNHNY and CDR2 is SVGAGI (reference sequence). CDR3 bases: TGTGCCAGCAGTTACAGGGAGAATGAAAAACTGTTTTTT. Its translation is CASSYRENEKLFF.

The rearrangement joins TRBV5-6 to TRBJ1-2; 7 bases are shared with TRBD1. This CDR3 contains 15 residues. The V gene's germline CDR1 is SGHDT and CDR2 YYEEEE. The V and J ends lost 4 bases and 4 bases, in that order; junction bases with no gene match: 10. This CDR3 is CASSPPSTGLYGYTF. The CDR3 DNA sequence: TGTGCCAGCAGCCCCCCCTCGACAGGGCTCTATGGCTACACCTTC.

This clone was recorded at least ten times. The rearrangement joins TRBV7-9 to TRBJ1-3; D might be TRBD1 (6 bases). V was trimmed by 3 bases and J by 2 bases, leaving 14 bases between them. CDR1 SEHNR and CDR2 FQNEAQ come from the germline V gene (reference sequence). The CDR3 length is 16 residues. CDR3 region: CASSLYRDYAGNTIYF. CDR3 DNA sequence: TGTGCCAGCAGCTTGTACAGGGATTACGCTGGAAACACCATATATTTT.

This clone was recorded many times. V and J are TRBV11-3 and TRBJ2-1, with 7 bases lining up with TRBD2. V shed 3 bases and J 5 bases; nucleotides not matched to a gene: 4. The germline V gene encodes CDR1 SGHNT and CDR2 YENEEA. This CDR3 comprises 14 residues. The CDR3 nucleotides read TGTGCCAGCAGCTTGGCTAGCGGTAACAATGAGCAGTTCTTC. Translation gives CASSLASGNNEQFF. Using reference TRBV11-3 and TRBJ2-1 for the parts outside the CDR3, the full variable domain is EAGVVQSPRYKIIEKKQPVAFWCNPISGHNTLYWYLQNLGQGPELLIRYENEEAVDDSQLPKDRFSAERLKGVDSTLKIQPAELGDSAVYLCASSLASGNNEQFFGPGTRLTVL.

The table lists this clone with many counts. The V and J genes are TRBV6-5 and TRBJ2-3; D may be TRBD2 (5 bases). Germline-derived CDR1 and CDR2 are MNHEY and SVGAGI. The CDR3 runs to 14 residues. V gave up 5 bases and J gave up 5 bases, with 14 bases separating them. CDR3 protein: CASSPGGSRDTQYF. The CDR3 DNA sequence: TGTGCCAGCAGTCCCGGAGGTTCAAGAGATACGCAGTATTTT.

This clone showed up many times. The chain has TRBV11-2 and TRBJ2-1, with D perhaps TRBD2 (6 bases). The germline gives CDR1 SGHAT, CDR2 FQNNGV. This CDR3 has 14 residues. V was cut by 1 base and J by 7 bases, with 11 bases left in between. The CDR3 protein is CASSLVWRENEQFF. CDR3 nucleotides: TGTGCCAGCAGCTTAGTGTGGCGGGAAAATGAGCAGTTCTTC.

This clone has more than one count but fewer than ten. This chain links TRBV5-1 with TRBJ2-3; TRBD2 agrees at 8 bases. The germline CDR1 and CDR2 sequences are SGHRS and YFSETQ. Trimming removed 9 bases from V and 0 bases from J; junction bases left unmatched: 6. The CDR3 runs to 14 residues. CDR3 nucleotides: TGCGCCACCGCTAGCGGGTCTAGCACAGATACGCAGTATTTT. Its translation is CATASGSSTDTQYF. Based on the CDR3 plus reference TRBV5-1 and TRBJ2-3, the full variable domain is KAGVTQTPRYLIKTRGQQVTLSCSPISGHRSVSWYQQTPGQGLQFLFEYFSETQRNKGNFPGRFSGRQFSNSRSEMNVSTLELGDSALYLCATASGSSTDTQYFGPGTRLTVL.

This clone was found a few times. This chain links TRBV6-6 with TRBJ2-2; D is ambiguous. CDR1 is MNHNY, CDR2 SVGAGI, per germline (reference sequence). V lost 0 bases and J 4 bases, leaving 9 bases between the germline ends. The CDR3 runs to 15 residues. For the CDR3, the DNA is TGTGCCAGCAGTTACTCCCGGTCCGCCACCGGGGAGCTGTTTTTT. It is translated as CASSYSRSATGELFF.

This clone was counted many times. The chain recombines TRBV6-8 with TRBJ1-5; 9 nucleotides match TRBD1. The CDR3 runs to 16 residues. The J segment lost 3 bases and the V segment lost 6 bases, leaving 9 bases of the junction unmatched. Germline V lookup: CDR1 MNHGY, CDR2 SAAAGT. DNA of the CDR3: TGTGCCAGCAGACACCGGGACAGGGACTCCAATCAGCCCCAGCATTTT. Protein product: CASRHRDRDSNQPQHF.

This clone was seen repeatedly, ten times or more. V gene TRBV19 combines with J gene TRBJ1-5; D perhaps matches TRBD1 (6 bases). The germline gives CDR1 LNHDA, CDR2 SQIVND (reference sequence). Trimming removed 7 bases at V and 1 base at J, with 14 bases between. The CDR3 consists of 15 residues. The DNA of the CDR3 is TGTGCCAGTACTACAGGGACCAGGAGCAATCAGCCCCAGCATTTT. Its protein is CASTTGTRSNQPQHF. The full variable domain, completed using reference TRBV19 and TRBJ1-5, is DGGITQSPKYLFRKEGQNVTLSCEQNLNHDAMYWYRQDPGQGLRLIYYSQIVNDFQKGDIAEGYSVSREKKESFPLTVTSAQKNPTAFYLCASTTGTRSNQPQHFGDGTRLSIL.

This clone was recorded many times. The chain employs TRBV14 and TRBJ2-7; possibly TRBD1 for D (6 bases). The CDR3 has 14 residues. CDR1 and CDR2 (germline): SGHDN, FVKESK. The V end lost 5 bases, the J end lost 2 bases, and 13 bases lay between the germline ends. In DNA form, the CDR3 reads TGTGCCAGCAGCACCCGACAGGCGGCCTACGAGCAGTACTTC. The encoded protein is CASSTRQAAYEQYF.

This clone was found many times. This sequence joins TRBV10-2 and TRBJ2-2, with TRBD1 matching over 10 bases. This CDR3 region has 17 residues. V trimming: 5 bases; J trimming: 5 bases; junction bases outside the gene matches: 11. Germline CDR1 reads WSHSY; CDR2 reads SAAADI. CDR3 protein: CASSQTPGQGRTGELFF. DNA of the CDR3: TGCGCCAGCAGTCAGACACCGGGACAGGGGAGAACCGGGGAGCTGTTTTTT.